The 28 T cell receptor beta chains below all came from one sample that was sequenced in a study of cytomegalovirus exposure and HLA in healthy donors. Repertoires were generated with immunoSEQ multiplex PCR, while TCRdb's copy carries only in-frame clones and drops some. The profile covers about 330,000 clones, with roughly 87% appearing a single time and over 1% taken by the ten largest. The sequencing input was PBMCs. The origin of the receptors is a woman younger than 45 in good health and CMV-seropositive.

The chain joins TRBV5-6 to TRBJ2-6; D is ambiguous. CDR3 length: 16 amino acids. Germline lookup yields CDR1 SGHDT and CDR2 YYEEEE. V was pared by 2 bases and J by 1 base, with 10 bases between. This chain's CDR3 is CASSFRRRSGANVLTF. DNA for the CDR3: TGTGCCAGCAGCTTCAGGAGACGTTCTGGGGCCAACGTCCTGACTTTC.

The rearrangement joins TRBV4-3 to TRBJ2-7; 8 positions agree with TRBD2. The CDR3 has 15 amino acids. Trimming at V came to 3 bases and at J to 2 bases, leaving 6 bases not matched to a gene. Germline V gives CDR1 LGHNA, CDR2 YSLEER. The CDR3 DNA follows: TGCGCCAGCAGCCAGACACTAGCGGACACCTACGAGCAGTACTTC. This encodes CASSQTLADTYEQYF.

V is TRBV15 and J is TRBJ1-2; D is undetermined. CDR3 length: 14 amino acids. Germline V gene data show CDR1 as LNHNV and CDR2 as YYDKDF (reference sequence). The germline V and J ends were trimmed by 0 bases and 2 bases, with 7 bases remaining between them. The CDR3 DNA reads as TGTGCCACCAGCAGAGACAGAACAAACTATGGCTACACCTTC. Protein product: CATSRDRTNYGYTF.

This chain uses TRBV5-1 with TRBJ2-3; 13 positions match TRBD2. The CDR3 has 16 residues. Per the germline V gene, CDR1 is SGHRS and CDR2 is YFSETQ. V was clipped by 4 bases and J by 12 bases; unmatched bases: 14. CDR3 residues: CASSPEGLAGKLRQYF. CDR3 in DNA: TGCGCCAGCAGCCCTGAGGGACTAGCGGGAAAGTTACGACAGTATTTT.

V gene TRBV7-6 combines with J gene TRBJ2-7, with 7 bases matching TRBD2. V lost 4 bases and J lost 5; bases outside the gene matches: 8. CDR3 length equals 14 residues. Per the germline V gene, CDR1 is SGHVS and CDR2 is FNYEAQ. The CDR3 DNA reads as TGTGCCAGCAGCTCCACCAGCGGGATAGACGAGCAGTACTTC. It specifies CASSSTSGIDEQYF. The full variable domain, its missing parts supplied by reference TRBV7-6 and TRBJ2-7, is GAGVSQSPRYKVTKRGQDVALRCDPISGHVSLYWYRQALGQGPEFLTYFNYEAQQDKSGLPNDRFSAERPEGSISTLTIQRTEQRDSAMYRCASSSTSGIDEQYFGPGTRLTVT.

The chain recombines TRBV28 with TRBJ2-7, with 14 bases that match TRBD2. Losses at the gene ends were 4 bases for V and 12 bases for J; bases not matched to a gene: 14. Germline CDR1 reads MDHEN; CDR2 reads SYDVKM. CDR3 length: 16 amino acids. The CDR3 bases are TGTGCCAGCAGTTCACCCACCGGGACTAGCGGGGGCCCGTGGTACTTC. Residues: CASSSPTGTSGGPWYF.

This rearrangement joins TRBV4-2 to TRBJ2-7, with 7 nucleotides matching TRBD1. Trimming cost V 1 base and J 0 bases; bases outside gene matches: 3. This CDR3 is 15 amino acids long. Germline V gene data show CDR1 as LGHNA and CDR2 as YNFKEQ. For the CDR3, the DNA is TGTGCCAGCAGCCAAGCGACAGGGAGCTCCTACGAGCAGTACTTC. Residues: CASSQATGSSYEQYF.

The chain is built from TRBV4-2 and TRBJ1-6; a weak D match, TRBD1 (5 bases). Trimming stripped 3 bases from V and 10 bases from J, with 13 bases between. The CDR3 has 14 amino acids. CDR1 and CDR2 from the germline V gene are LGHNA and YNFKEQ. The CDR3 spells CASSHEDGDSPLHF. CDR3 bases: TGTGCCAGCAGCCACGAAGACGGGGACTCACCCCTCCACTTT.

The chain has TRBV4-3 and TRBJ2-7; weak D call: TRBD1 (6 bases). In germline, CDR1 is LGHNA, CDR2 YSLEER. This CDR3 region has 16 residues. Trimming cost V 0 bases and J 2 bases, with 14 bases left between them. The CDR3 here is CASSQDPVQGTYEQYF. The CDR3 DNA reads TGCGCCAGCAGCCAAGATCCGGTACAGGGAACCTACGAGCAGTACTTC.

V is TRBV29-1 and J is TRBJ1-1; a weak D match, TRBD1 (6 bases). The CDR3 is 13 residues long. Trimming removed 8 bases from V and 1 base from J, with 14 bases in between. Germline loops: CDR1 SQVTM, CDR2 ANQGSEA. The CDR3 loop reads CSPQRGGNTEAFF. DNA for the CDR3: TGCAGCCCCCAAAGGGGGGGGAACACTGAAGCTTTCTTT.

This chain uses TRBV6-1 with TRBJ1-1; the match to TRBD1 covers 7 bases. This CDR3 is built from 13 residues. With V trimmed by 11 bases and J by 1 base, 7 bases remained unmatched. Germline CDR1 is MNHNS and CDR2 is SASEGT. The CDR3, as DNA: TGTGCCGGACAGGCGGGGCCGAACACTGAAGCTTTCTTT. It specifies CAGQAGPNTEAFF.

The chain employs TRBV28 and TRBJ1-5; a possible D gene is TRBD1 (5 bases). Looked up from germline, CDR1 is MDHEN and CDR2 is SYDVKM. The CDR3 extends over 13 amino acids. Trimming took off 7 bases at V and 7 bases at J, with 14 bases between the two ends. The CDR3 sequence is CASNQFRVQPQHF. The CDR3 DNA is TGTGCCAGCAATCAATTCAGGGTCCAGCCCCAGCATTTT.

The chain recombines TRBV10-3 with TRBJ2-7; no reliable D call. The CDR3 contains 17 residues. The V end lost 3 bases, the J end lost 3 bases, and 21 bases lay between the germline ends. CDR1 is ENHRY and CDR2 is SYGVKD in the germline V gene. This chain's CDR3 is CAISDLLGVRPNYEQYF. CDR3 in DNA: TGTGCCATCAGTGATCTTCTGGGCGTCCGTCCAAACTACGAGCAGTACTTC.

V gene TRBV11-3 combines with J gene TRBJ2-3, with D perhaps TRBD1 (5 bases). The CDR3 is made up of 14 amino acids. The germline V and J ends were trimmed by 5 bases and 3 bases, with 12 bases remaining between them. Germline V lookup: CDR1 SGHNT, CDR2 YENEEA. CDR3 sequence: CASSPGQGTDTQYF. The DNA of the CDR3 is TGTGCCAGCAGCCCGGGCCAGGGAACAGATACGCAGTATTTT.

CDR3 sequence reads: CASSLGRGEGYTF. The CDR3 DNA sequence: TGTGCCAGCAGCTTAGGCCGAGGGGAAGGCTACACCTTC. The chain employs TRBV13 and TRBJ1-2; D is perhaps TRBD1 (5 bases). Germline lookup yields CDR1 PRHDT and CDR2 FYEKMQ (reference sequence). This CDR3 has 13 amino acids. Trimming shortened V by 0 bases and J by 8 bases, and 10 bases separated the two germline ends.

The V gene is TRBV27, the J gene TRBJ1-2, with D possibly matching TRBD1 (5 bases). CDR1 and CDR2 from the germline V gene are MNHEY and SMNVEV (reference sequence). The CDR3 extends over 15 amino acids. The ends were cut back, 8 bases at V and 2 bases at J, with 18 bases in the middle. The CDR3 loop reads CASRPGQILNYGYTF. CDR3 nucleotides: TGTGCCAGCCGCCCAGGGCAGATCCTCAACTATGGCTACACCTTC.

The chain couples TRBV7-9 to TRBJ1-1; a possible D gene is TRBD1 (6 bases). The V end lost 3 bases, the J end lost 2 bases, and 7 bases lay between the germline ends. Germline assignment: CDR1 SEHNR and CDR2 FQNEAQ (reference sequence). CDR3 length: 13 residues. CDR3 in DNA: TGTGCCAGCAGCTTCGGGGGCAACACTGAAGCTTTCTTT. It is translated as CASSFGGNTEAFF.

As DNA, the CDR3 is TGTGCCAGCAGCCAAGATTTGGTGGGCAGGGCTGATGGCTACACCTTC. Protein product: CASSQDLVGRADGYTF. This rearrangement joins TRBV14 to TRBJ1-2; D perhaps matches TRBD1 (5 bases). CDR1 and CDR2 (germline): SGHDN, FVKESK. This CDR3 region has 16 residues. V was cut by 0 bases and J by 6 bases, with 17 bases left in between.

The chain recombines TRBV2 with TRBJ1-5; no firm D call. V lost 4 bases and J 3 bases, leaving 7 bases between the germline ends. CDR3 length equals 13 residues. Germline V gene lookup returns CDR1 SNHLY and CDR2 FYNNEI. The CDR3 is CASSGQVNQPQHF. CDR3 nucleotides: TGTGCCAGCAGTGGGCAGGTCAATCAGCCCCAGCATTTT.

CDR3 DNA sequence: TGTGCCAGCAGCTTAGAAGGGGATGGCTACACCTTC. It codes for CASSLEGDGYTF. The J gene is TRBJ1-2, the V gene TRBV7-6, with D possibly being TRBD1 (5 bases). The CDR3 runs to 12 residues. V gave up 1 base and J gave up 6 bases, with 6 bases separating them. The germline V gene encodes CDR1 SGHVS and CDR2 FNYEAQ.

The chain has TRBV7-6 and TRBJ2-7, with no clear D. The germline V gene has CDR1 SGHVS and CDR2 FNYEAQ. The V gene lost 5 bases and the J gene lost 6 bases, with 11 bases spanning the gap. The CDR3 spans 12 residues. The CDR3 region has the DNA TGTGCCAGCAGCGAGGCAAGTGGCGAGCAGTACTTC. Translation: CASSEASGEQYF.

This chain joins TRBV7-8 and TRBJ1-5; TRBD1 might be the D (5 bases). Germline values: CDR1 SGHVS, CDR2 FQNEAQ. The CDR3 extends over 14 amino acids. Trimming pared 5 bases from V and 6 bases from J, leaving 14 bases between. The DNA of the CDR3 is TGTGCCAGCAGCACTGGAAGGGGCTCTCAGCCCCAGCATTTT. Protein: CASSTGRGSQPQHF.

Here the CDR3 reads CAWSVRGQTYSNQPQHF. CDR3 DNA sequence: TGTGCCTGGAGTGTAAGGGGACAGACTTATAGCAATCAGCCCCAGCATTTT. V and J are TRBV30 and TRBJ1-5, with TRBD1 matching over 7 bases. The CDR3 sequence is 17 residues long. Trimming cost V 0 bases and J 0 bases; bases outside gene matches: 8. Germline values: CDR1 GTSNPN, CDR2 SVGIG (reference sequence).

V usage is TRBV2 and J usage is TRBJ2-7; 7 bases line up with TRBD1. The germline CDR1 and CDR2 sequences are SNHLY and FYNNEI. Trimming took 5 bases from V and 3 from J; bases not matched to a gene: 7. The CDR3 runs 14 residues. CDR3 DNA: TGTGCCAGCAGTCCCGGCAGGGGGATCTACGAGCAGTACTTC. Amino acids: CASSPGRGIYEQYF.

J is TRBJ2-3 and V is TRBV15; 11 nucleotides align to TRBD2. This CDR3 is 14 amino acids long. Germline V gene lookup returns CDR1 LNHNV and CDR2 YYDKDF (reference sequence). The V and J ends lost 3 bases and 6 bases, in that order; junction bases with no gene match: 2. CDR3 DNA: TGTGCCACCAGCAGGGGACTAGCGGCGGATACGCAGTATTTT. This gives the protein CATSRGLAADTQYF.

This clone was detected only a few times. The chain links TRBV6-1 to TRBJ1-5, with 8 bases lining up with TRBD1. The CDR3 sequence is 14 residues long. CDR1 MNHNS and CDR2 SASEGT come from the germline V gene. Trimming took 7 bases from V and 6 from J; bases not matched to a gene: 8. This CDR3 is CASIGQGALQPQHF. The CDR3 coding sequence is TGTGCCAGCATAGGGCAGGGGGCACTTCAGCCCCAGCATTTT.

V is TRBV4-3 and J is TRBJ2-7; 10 nucleotides line up with TRBD1. J lost 3 bases, V lost 0 bases, and 2 bases had no gene match. Per the germline V gene, CDR1 is LGHNA and CDR2 is YSLEER. This CDR3 spans 15 amino acids. The DNA of the CDR3 is TGCGCCAGCAGCCAAGAGGACAGGGGGATCTACGAGCAGTACTTC. Its translation: CASSQEDRGIYEQYF.

The CDR3, as DNA: TGTGCCATCAGTGAGAACAGGCTGTGGGAGACCCAGTACTTC. This gives the protein CAISENRLWETQYF. The rearrangement links TRBV10-3 to TRBJ2-5, with a tentative D call TRBD1 (5 bases). CDR1 and CDR2 (germline): ENHRY, SYGVKD. V dropped 2 bases and J dropped 5 bases, with 12 bases sitting between them. CDR3 length: 14 residues.